The sequence of this TCR beta chain was determined in a study of blood T cell repertoires in COVID-19. Study-wide context: There were acute and convalescent COVID-19 samples, and they came from the United States, Italy and Spain.

This table comes from immunoSEQ multiplex PCR, and its TCRdb copy is limited to in-frame clones, with some not included. The table shows approximately 200,000 clones, with around 84% occurring only once. This CDR3 is built from 14 residues. V was shortened by 4 bases and J by 3 bases, with 14 bases between the two germline ends. Germline assignment: CDR1 SGHDT and CDR2 YYEEEE. Sequencing was performed on peripheral blood. The receptor comes from a woman aged 55-75 years who had recovered from COVID-19. The chain joins TRBV5-6 to TRBJ2-7, with D possibly being TRBD2 (6 bases). CDR3 sequence (DNA): TGTGCCAGCAGCCTGGACGGGGGATACTACGAGCAGTACTTC. It translates to CASSLDGGYYEQYF.